This is a list of T cell receptor beta chains from one sample in a study of CD8+ T cells in alopecia areata. Sequencing used immunoSEQ multiplex PCR; TCRdb keeps in-frame clones, though not all of them. The sample has over 85,000 clones, approximately 60% seen once; the top ten hold around 15%. The sequenced sample was CD8+ T cells sorted from blood, obtained at week 4, from a patient treated with tofacitinib. The receptor set was obtained from a human donor with alopecia areata. Both conserved end residues are part of each CDR3. D genes are given only for firm matches. Not all rows give a size; the values are once, few, many and, for expanded clones, a class.

CDR3 protein	CDR3 DNA	clone size	J gene	V gene	D gene
CASSLDGGNTEAFF	TGTGCCAGCAGTTTGGACGGGGGGAACACTGAAGCTTTCTTT	-	TRBJ1-1	TRBV27	-
CASSLRGEKGYTF	TGTGCCAGCAGCTTACGAGGGGAAAAGGGCTACACCTTC	-	TRBJ1-2	TRBV13	-
CASSLSRSYEQYF	TGTGCCAGCAGTCTCAGCAGATCCTACGAGCAGTACTTC	few	TRBJ2-7	TRBV27	-
CASSLAEANYGYTF	TGTGCCAGCAGCTTAGCAGAAGCTAACTATGGCTACACCTTC	few	TRBJ1-2	TRBV7-9	-
CASSWGTADEQFF	TGTGCCAGCAGCTGGGGGACTGCCGATGAGCAGTTCTTC	-	TRBJ2-1	TRBV13	-
CASSLQARETQYF	TGTGCCAGCAGCTTACAAGCGAGGGAGACCCAGTACTTC	few	TRBJ2-5	TRBV7-9	-
CASSLTPLQGEPQHF	TGTGCCAGCAGTTTAACACCGCTACAGGGGGAACCCCAGCATTTT	few	TRBJ1-5	TRBV27	TRBD1
CASGPNLGGYTF	TGTGCCAGCGGACCGAACTTGGGCGGCTACACCTTC	few	TRBJ1-2	TRBV2	-
CASTPKVDNYGYTF	TGTGCCAGCACCCCTAAGGTGGACAACTATGGCTACACCTTC	few	TRBJ1-2	TRBV2	-
CASSLAGTGNQPQHF	TGTGCCAGCAGCTTAGCCGGGACAGGGAACCAGCCCCAGCATTTT	-	TRBJ1-5	TRBV7-9	TRBD1
CASSQDRHRANTGELFF	TGTGCCAGCAGCCAAGATAGGCACAGGGCGAACACCGGGGAGCTGTTTTTT	-	TRBJ2-2	TRBV14	-
CASSQDSLGHTGELFF	TGCGCCAGCAGCCAAGATAGTCTGGGCCACACCGGGGAGCTGTTTTTT	many	TRBJ2-2	TRBV4-3	-
CAVQGATDTQYF	TGTGCCGTCCAGGGGGCCACAGATACGCAGTATTTT	once	TRBJ2-3	TRBV19	TRBD1
CSVEGQSNEKLFF	TGCAGCGTCGAGGGACAGTCTAATGAAAAACTGTTTTTT	-	TRBJ1-4	TRBV29-1	TRBD1
CSAARESGYTF	TGCAGCGCTGCGCGGGAATCGGGCTACACCTTC	-	TRBJ1-2	TRBV29-1	-
CASSVDGTEYNEQFF	TGTGCCAGCAGCGTAGATGGGACAGAGTACAATGAGCAGTTCTTC	few	TRBJ2-1	TRBV9	TRBD1
CASSLGGTAYGYTF	TGTGCCAGCAGCTTAGGCGGGACGGCCTATGGCTACACCTTC	-	TRBJ1-2	TRBV7-9	-
CASSSPGDRRPDTQYF	TGTGCCAGCAGTTCGCCGGGAGACAGGAGGCCAGATACGCAGTATTTT	-	TRBJ2-3	TRBV6-5	-
CASSPGTSGQETQYF	TGTGCCAGCAGCCCCGGGACTAGCGGACAAGAGACCCAGTACTTC	-	TRBJ2-5	TRBV7-2	TRBD2
CASRLAQGKLNQPQHF	TGTGCCAGCAGGCTGGCCCAGGGTAAACTCAATCAGCCCCAGCATTTT	-	TRBJ1-5	TRBV5-6	-
CASSAGLAHDDQETQYF	TGTGCCAGCAGCGCTGGACTAGCGCATGACGATCAAGAGACCCAGTACTTC	-	TRBJ2-5	TRBV5-8	TRBD2
CASSPGLANTGELFF	TGCGCCAGCAGCCCCGGACTAGCCAACACCGGGGAGCTGTTTTTT	-	TRBJ2-2	TRBV4-1	TRBD2
CASSTSTGMVDEQFF	TGTGCCAGCAGTACCTCGACAGGGATGGTCGATGAGCAGTTCTTC	few	TRBJ2-1	TRBV7-9	TRBD1
CASSVPGPYEQYF	TGCGCCAGCAGCGTACCGGGTCCCTACGAGCAGTACTTC	-	TRBJ2-7	TRBV4-1	-
CASSLARDQPPETQYF	TGTGCCAGCAGCTTAGCGCGGGACCAGCCTCCAGAGACCCAGTACTTC	once	TRBJ2-5	TRBV7-2	-
CSGIGTGDEKLFF	TGCAGCGGAATCGGGACAGGGGATGAAAAACTGTTTTTT	-	TRBJ1-4	TRBV29-1	TRBD1
CASSRTYNEQFF	TGCGCCAGCAGTCGTACCTACAATGAGCAGTTCTTC	-	TRBJ2-1	TRBV5-1	-
CASSSSGGYNEQFF	TGTGCCAGCAGCTCTAGCGGGGGGTACAATGAGCAGTTCTTC	few	TRBJ2-1	TRBV7-3	TRBD2
CASSSKGSSYNSPLHF	TGTGCCAGCAGCTCGAAGGGGAGCTCCTATAATTCACCCCTCCACTTT	-	TRBJ1-6	TRBV13	-
CASSPIGGSNQPQHF	TGTGCCAGCAGCCCGATAGGGGGTTCAAATCAGCCCCAGCATTTT	few	TRBJ1-5	TRBV27	-
CASTQTGVEGYTF	TGTGCCAGCACCCAGACAGGGGTCGAGGGCTACACCTTC	-	TRBJ1-2	TRBV7-9	TRBD1
CASGQGANQETQYF	TGTGCCAGCGGTCAGGGGGCTAATCAAGAGACCCAGTACTTC	few	TRBJ2-5	TRBV9	TRBD1
CASSFRSPNEQYF	TGTGCCAGCAGTTTTAGGAGTCCCAACGAGCAGTACTTC	-	TRBJ2-7	TRBV28	-
CAWSADRGYYEQYF	TGTGCCTGGAGTGCCGACAGGGGTTACTACGAGCAGTACTTC	once	TRBJ2-7	TRBV30	TRBD1
CSVDGTGGETQYF	TGCAGCGTTGACGGGACAGGGGGTGAGACCCAGTACTTC	-	TRBJ2-5	TRBV29-1	TRBD1
CASRPYRGMNTEAFF	TGTGCCAGCAGGCCTTACAGGGGGATGAACACTGAAGCTTTCTTT	-	TRBJ1-1	TRBV6-6	TRBD1
CASSQRQGHTGELFF	TGTGCCAGCAGCCAAAGACAGGGCCACACCGGGGAGCTGTTTTTT	-	TRBJ2-2	TRBV14	TRBD1
CASSLKGQGYEQYF	TGTGCCAGCAGTTTAAAGGGACAGGGCTACGAGCAGTACTTC	once	TRBJ2-7	TRBV27	TRBD1
CASSLIGDYGYTF	TGCGCCAGCAGCTTGATCGGGGACTATGGCTACACCTTC	-	TRBJ1-2	TRBV5-1	-
CASSLTVYEQYF	TGTGCCAGCAGTTTAACCGTATACGAGCAGTACTTC	-	TRBJ2-7	TRBV28	-
CASRSKGENEQFF	TGTGCCAGCAGATCAAAGGGCGAGAATGAGCAGTTCTTC	-	TRBJ2-1	TRBV25-1	-
CASSIRWADTEAFF	TGTGCCAGCAGCATCAGGTGGGCGGACACTGAAGCTTTCTTT	-	TRBJ1-1	TRBV9	-
CASSLGESSYEQYF	TGTGCCAGCAGCTTAGGGGAAAGCTCCTACGAGCAGTACTTC	-	TRBJ2-7	TRBV7-6	-
CSVEDRLAASYEQYF	TGCAGCGTTGAAGATCGACTAGCGGCCTCCTACGAGCAGTACTTC	-	TRBJ2-7	TRBV29-1	TRBD2
CASSFTGENTDTQYF	TGTGCCAGCAGCTTTACAGGGGAAAACACAGATACGCAGTATTTT	-	TRBJ2-3	TRBV9	TRBD1
CASSQETGLSHEQYF	TGCGCCAGCAGCCAAGAGACAGGGCTCTCCCACGAGCAGTACTTC	-	TRBJ2-7	TRBV4-1	TRBD1
CASRLGQGFGYTF	TGTGCCAGCAGGTTGGGACAGGGATTTGGCTACACCTTC	-	TRBJ1-2	TRBV6-5	TRBD1
CASSSLEETQYF	TGTGCCAGCAGCTCCCTAGAAGAGACCCAGTACTTC	-	TRBJ2-5	TRBV7-9	-
CASSKLGKNQPQHF	TGTGCCAGCAGTAAATTGGGGAAAAATCAGCCCCAGCATTTT	-	TRBJ1-5	TRBV28	-
CASSVPSYEQFF	TGTGCCAGCAGCGTACCCTCCTATGAGCAGTTCTTC	-	TRBJ2-1	TRBV9	-
CAISEVGSSYEQYF	TGTGCCATCAGTGAAGTGGGCAGCTCCTACGAGCAGTACTTC	-	TRBJ2-7	TRBV10-3	-
CASGIAASGGTDTQYF	TGTGCCAGCGGTATAGCGGCTAGCGGGGGCACAGATACGCAGTATTTT	-	TRBJ2-3	TRBV5-6	TRBD2
CASRSRDTRNQPQHF	TGTGCCAGCAGATCCCGGGACACCCGCAATCAGCCCCAGCATTTT	-	TRBJ1-5	TRBV6-5	-
CASSYAGVETQYF	TGTGCCAGCAGTTACGCAGGGGTGGAGACCCAGTACTTC	-	TRBJ2-5	TRBV6-5	-